Below are 22 T cell receptor beta chains sequenced from a single sample in a study of T cell repertoires in cytomegalovirus infection (dated by TCRdb to the late 2010s). For sequencing, an Illumina HiSeq 1500 was employed. Using fastp at Q25 and MiXCR, TCRdb reprocessed the public reads and kept productive beta chains. Each entry merges the rows of one CDR3 protein and shows their most common DNA and genes. The sample data list about 700,000 distinct CDR3 sequences, and roughly 33% of these were observed just once. Roughly 18% of the sample is held by the ten biggest clonotypes. Their antigen targets remain unknown. According to the study, the label for this sample's treatment or condition signals: in vitro stimulation with specific CMV peptide epitopes to enrich CMV-specific T cells. Here the sequenced sample was cultured PBMCs, taken from culture after CMV antigen stimulation. The receptor set was obtained from a human donor in good health (CMV status not recorded). Some clones in this sample may be carry-over from other donors' samples.

This clonotype was seen repeatedly, ten times or more. The CDR3 loop reads CASSLMTGAGSPLHF. The CDR3 DNA follows: TGTGCCAGCAGCTTAATGACAGGGGCGGGTTCACCCCTCCACTTT. The chain combines TRBV7-6 with TRBJ1-6; 8 bases align to TRBD1. Trimming took 2 bases from V and 9 from J; bases not matched to a gene: 6. The CDR3 runs 15 residues. Germline V gene data show CDR1 as SGHVS and CDR2 as FNYEAQ.

This clonotype was counted many times. The V call is TRBV7-2, the J call TRBJ1-2; no clear D gene. The V end lost 3 bases, the J end lost 0 bases, and 11 bases lay between the germline ends. The germline CDR1 and CDR2 sequences are SGHTA and FQGNSA. The CDR3 extends over 15 amino acids. This CDR3 is CASSFGSRANYGYTF. DNA for the CDR3: TGTGCCAGCAGCTTCGGCAGCCGAGCTAACTATGGCTACACCTTC.

The chain links TRBV2 to TRBJ1-5, with D unclear. Trimming stripped 2 bases from V and 4 bases from J, with 6 bases between. There are 13 residues in the CDR3. The germline V gene encodes CDR1 SNHLY and CDR2 FYNNEI. In nucleotides, the CDR3 is TGTGCCAGCAGTGAATTGGGGAATCAGCCCCAGCATTTT. This sequence encodes CASSELGNQPQHF. Full variable domain (rest looked up from reference TRBV2 and TRBJ1-5): EPEVTQTPSHQVTQMGQEVILRCVPISNHLYFYWYRQILGQKVEFLVSFYNNEISEKSEIFDDQFSVERPDGSNFTLKIRSTKLEDSAMYFCASSELGNQPQHFGDGTRLSIL.

This chain links TRBV7-8 with TRBJ2-3; 11 bases line up with TRBD1. Trimming at V came to 7 bases and at J to 4 bases, leaving 10 bases not matched to a gene. The CDR3 totals 16 residues. Germline CDR1 and CDR2: SGHVS and FQNEAQ. The CDR3 loop is CASNAGQGVFADTQYF. CDR3 nucleotides: TGTGCCAGCAACGCGGGACAGGGGGTTTTTGCAGATACGCAGTATTTT.

There are many counts of this clonotype. The rearrangement links TRBV7-8 to TRBJ1-2; maybe TRBD1 (5 bases). CDR1 and CDR2 (germline): SGHVS, FQNEAQ. V lost 2 bases, J lost 3 bases, and 13 bases lay in between. The CDR3 is 15 amino acids. CDR3 protein: CASSLRPGPYYGYTF. DNA for the CDR3: TGTGCCAGCAGCTTAAGGCCAGGGCCCTACTATGGCTACACCTTC.

Details on this clonotype: This is likely a read error, given that the CDR3 carries no conserved phenylalanine or tryptophan at its end. The chain recombines TRBV11-2 with TRBJ2-1; no clear D. The length of the CDR3 is 16 residues. V was shortened by 2 bases and J by 2 bases, with 13 bases between the two germline ends. The germline V gene has CDR1 SGHAT and CDR2 FQNNGV. The CDR3 bases are TGTGCCAGCAGCTTATTTCTCGGCGTTACCTACAATGAGCAGTTCATC. Its translation is CASSLFLGVTYNEQFI.

The chain combines TRBV15 with TRBJ2-7; a weak D match, TRBD2 (5 bases). The V and J ends lost 0 bases and 4 bases respectively, with 13 bases between them. The CDR3 totals 15 residues. Looked up from germline, CDR1 is LNHNV and CDR2 is YYDKDF (reference sequence). The CDR3 DNA follows: TGTGCCACCAGCAGAGAGCCTAGCTTGGGGTACGAGCAGTACTTC. Protein: CATSREPSLGYEQYF. Together with reference TRBV15 and TRBJ2-7, the CDR3 gives the full variable domain: DAMVIQNPRYQVTQFGKPVTLSCSQTLNHNVMYWYQQKSSQAPKLLFHYYDKDFNNEADTPDNFQSRRPNTSFCFLDIRSPGLGDTAMYLCATSREPSLGYEQYFGPGTRLTVT.

The chain has TRBV29-1 and TRBJ2-7; 8 nucleotides agree with TRBD2. V lost 7 bases, J lost 1 base, and 0 bases stayed unmatched. Germline assignment: CDR1 SQVTM and CDR2 ANQGSEA. The length of the CDR3 is 11 residues. CDR3 in amino acids: CSAGGSYEQYF. In DNA form, the CDR3 reads TGCAGCGCGGGGGGGTCCTACGAGCAGTACTTC.

This rearrangement joins TRBV7-2 to TRBJ2-2; TRBD1 or TRBD2 may be the D gene (5 bases each). V was pared by 5 bases and J by 5 bases, with 24 bases between. Looked up from germline, CDR1 is SGHTA and CDR2 is FQGNSA. The CDR3 is 18 residues long. CDR3 residues: CASSRPLGAGYGTGELFF. The CDR3, as DNA: TGTGCCAGCAGCCGGCCACTGGGAGCAGGGTATGGGACCGGGGAGCTGTTTTTT.

This clonotype was found a few times. The rearrangement uses TRBV10-3 and TRBJ2-1, with 10 bases fitting TRBD2. V lost 5 bases to trimming and J lost 4 bases; unmatched junction nucleotides: 5. Germline V gives CDR1 ENHRY, CDR2 SYGVKD. This CDR3 has 15 amino acids. Here the CDR3 DNA reads TGTGCCATCAGTCCCGGGACTAGCGTTTACAATGAGCAGTTCTTC. Protein: CAISPGTSVYNEQFF.

The chain employs TRBV7-4 and TRBJ2-1; tentative D call: TRBD2 (6 bases). The germline gives CDR1 SGHVT, CDR2 SQSDAQ. V was cut by 2 bases and J by 7 bases, with 6 bases left in between. The CDR3 spans 12 residues. As DNA, the CDR3 is TGTGCCAGCAGCTTACGGGAGAATGAGCAGTTCTTC. This codes for CASSLRENEQFF.

V is TRBV7-2 and J is TRBJ2-7, with D tentatively TRBD1 (6 bases). Germline values: CDR1 SGHTA, CDR2 FQGNSA. V was cut by 4 bases and J by 4 bases, with 11 bases left in between. The CDR3 has 13 amino acids. This CDR3 is CASSSGHHYEQYF. DNA of the CDR3: TGTGCCAGCAGCTCGGGACACCATTACGAGCAGTACTTC.

This clonotype has just a few counts. The V gene is TRBV7-4, the J gene TRBJ2-2, with D perhaps TRBD2 (6 bases). In germline, CDR1 is SGHVT, CDR2 SQSDAQ. The CDR3 consists of 15 residues. V dropped 5 bases and J dropped 7 bases, with 17 bases sitting between them. CDR3 residues: CASSHQFGGIGELFF. The DNA of the CDR3 is TGTGCCAGCAGCCACCAATTCGGCGGGATCGGGGAGCTGTTTTTT.

This clonotype was detected ten times or more. The chain couples TRBV7-2 to TRBJ2-7; a possible D gene is TRBD1 (5 bases). From germline, CDR1 is SGHTA and CDR2 FQGNSA. V was trimmed by 5 bases and J by 2 bases, leaving 16 bases between them. This CDR3 region has 15 residues. CDR3 nucleotide sequence: TGTGCCAGCAGCCCATCCCGGTCCAGGGCCTACGAGCAGTACTTC. Amino acid sequence: CASSPSRSRAYEQYF.

V is TRBV19 and J is TRBJ1-5; a weak D match, TRBD1 (6 bases). In germline, CDR1 is LNHDA, CDR2 SQIVND (reference sequence). The ends were cut back, 1 base at V and 3 bases at J, with 10 bases in the middle. This CDR3 has 15 amino acids. The CDR3 is CASSIVGQNNQPQHF. DNA of the CDR3: TGTGCCAGTAGTATAGTCGGACAGAACAATCAGCCCCAGCATTTT. The variable domain in full, completed from reference TRBV19 and TRBJ1-5, reads DGGITQSPKYLFRKEGQNVTLSCEQNLNHDAMYWYRQDPGQGLRLIYYSQIVNDFQKGDIAEGYSVSREKKESFPLTVTSAQKNPTAFYLCASSIVGQNNQPQHFGDGTRLSIL.

This clonotype was detected only a few times. The chain is built from TRBV12-3 or TRBV12-4 and TRBJ1-1; D ambiguous. With 6 bases removed from V and 3 bases from J, the gap between germline ends came to 23 bases. The CDR3 consists of 17 residues. CDR3 sequence (DNA): TGTGCCAGCAGATTCGAGGGAGTTCGGTTCGCCGACACTGAAGCTTTCTTT. It yields the protein CASRFEGVRFADTEAFF.

The J gene is TRBJ2-6, the V gene TRBV4-1, with D perhaps TRBD1 or TRBD2 (7 bases each). CDR1 is MGHRA and CDR2 is YSYEKL in the germline V gene. The CDR3 loop spans 19 amino acids. Trimming cost V 4 bases and J 0 bases, with 19 bases left between them. CDR3 nucleotides: TGCGCCAGCAGCCGCCGCCCAGGGGGGGAGGGCTCTGGGGCCAACGTCCTGACTTTC. Residues: CASSRRPGGEGSGANVLTF.

This clonotype was seen a handful of times. V is TRBV19 and J is TRBJ1-1; no clear D gene. The V gene's germline CDR1 is LNHDA and CDR2 SQIVND (reference sequence). The V gene lost 1 base and the J gene lost 11 bases, with 14 bases spanning the gap. The CDR3 spans 13 residues. CDR3 region: CASSIALGRRAFF. The CDR3 DNA sequence: TGTGCCAGTAGTATAGCCCTCGGCAGGCGGGCTTTCTTT.

The rearrangement uses TRBV7-2 and TRBJ2-3; D uncertain. This CDR3 is 16 amino acids long. Germline V lookup: CDR1 SGHTA, CDR2 FQGNSA. V dropped 5 bases and J dropped 4 bases, with 19 bases sitting between them. DNA for the CDR3: TGTGCCAGCAGCCTCCGATCAAGATCCCTTGCAGATACGCAGTATTTT. Protein sequence: CASSLRSRSLADTQYF.

The sample holds a few counts of this clonotype. The chain carries TRBV28 and TRBJ2-7, with D unresolved. This CDR3 comprises 14 residues. With 6 bases removed from V and 3 bases from J, the gap between germline ends came to 15 bases. The V gene's germline CDR1 is MDHEN and CDR2 SYDVKM. The DNA of the CDR3 is TGTGCCAGCAGCGGGTCGATGAAGGACTACGAGCAGTACTTC. Encoded protein: CASSGSMKDYEQYF.

This chain joins TRBV6-1 and TRBJ1-2, with D possibly TRBD1 on 5 matching bases. Germline V gene lookup returns CDR1 MNHNS and CDR2 SASEGT. The CDR3 has 14 residues. Trimming shortened V by 7 bases and J by 4 bases, and 16 bases separated the two germline ends. CDR3 loop: CASKRGAGIYGYTF. For the CDR3, the DNA is TGTGCCAGCAAAAGGGGAGCCGGGATCTATGGCTACACCTTC.

The J gene is TRBJ2-7, the V gene TRBV7-2; TRBD2 aligns across 7 bases. In germline, CDR1 is SGHTA, CDR2 FQGNSA. V was clipped by 4 bases and J by 2 bases; unmatched bases: 8. CDR3 length equals 15 residues. The DNA of the CDR3 is TGTGCCAGCAGCTGGGAGGGCGGATTTACCTACGAGCAGTACTTC. This codes for CASSWEGGFTYEQYF.